This TCR beta chain appears in the sequencing data of a study of graft-versus-host responses after intestinal transplantation. As for this clone: What it binds is not known.

Some clones are missing from TCRdb's copy, which holds only in-frame ones; the method was immunoSEQ multiplex PCR. The sample consists of some 86,000 clones, 75% to 95% of them appearing once. The germline gives CDR1 SGHVS, CDR2 FNYEAQ. This CDR3 region has 13 residues. Notes on the study in general: Some GvH clones appeared in ileal mucosa or blood before recipient bone marrow.

The receptor was derived from a human donor who received an intestinal transplant. The V call is TRBV7-6, the J call TRBJ1-5; the D gene is possibly TRBD1 (6 bases). The input for sequencing was unstimulated CD8+ T cells sorted from spleen or lymph node cells, taken before intestinal transplant. CDR3 protein: CASGGGYNQPQHF. For the CDR3, the DNA is TGTGCGAGCGGGGGGGGCTACAATCAGCCCCAGCATTTT.